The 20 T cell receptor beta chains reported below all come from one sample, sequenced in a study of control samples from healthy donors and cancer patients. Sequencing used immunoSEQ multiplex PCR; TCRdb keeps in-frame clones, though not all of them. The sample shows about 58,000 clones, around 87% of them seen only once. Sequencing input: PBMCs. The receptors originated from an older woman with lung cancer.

DNA of the CDR3: TGTGCCAGCAGTATCTCAGGGGGCACAGATACGCAGTATTTT. Translation: CASSISGGTDTQYF. The chain recombines TRBV2 with TRBJ2-3; D is possibly TRBD1 (6 bases). V was clipped by 5 bases and J by 1 base, with 10 bases between them. Per germline, CDR1 SNHLY and CDR2 FYNNEI. The CDR3 spans 14 residues.

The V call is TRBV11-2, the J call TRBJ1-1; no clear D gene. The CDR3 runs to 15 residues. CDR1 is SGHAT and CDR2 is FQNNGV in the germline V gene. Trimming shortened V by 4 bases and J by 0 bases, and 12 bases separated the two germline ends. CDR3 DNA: TGTGCCAGCAGCTCGAACCCGGCTATGAACACTGAAGCTTTCTTT. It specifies CASSSNPAMNTEAFF.

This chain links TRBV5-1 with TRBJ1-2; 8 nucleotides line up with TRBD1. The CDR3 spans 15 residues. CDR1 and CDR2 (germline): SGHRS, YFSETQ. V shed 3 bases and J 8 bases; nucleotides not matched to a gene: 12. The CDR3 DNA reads TGCGCCAGCAGCTATCAATCGACAGGGGTAGACGGCTACACCTTC. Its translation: CASSYQSTGVDGYTF.

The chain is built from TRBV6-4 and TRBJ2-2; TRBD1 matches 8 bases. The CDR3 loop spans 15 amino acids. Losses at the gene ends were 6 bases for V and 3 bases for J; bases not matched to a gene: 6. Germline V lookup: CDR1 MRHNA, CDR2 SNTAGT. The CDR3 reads CASSPQTGDTGELFF. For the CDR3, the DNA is TGTGCCAGCAGCCCCCAGACAGGGGACACCGGGGAGCTGTTTTTT.

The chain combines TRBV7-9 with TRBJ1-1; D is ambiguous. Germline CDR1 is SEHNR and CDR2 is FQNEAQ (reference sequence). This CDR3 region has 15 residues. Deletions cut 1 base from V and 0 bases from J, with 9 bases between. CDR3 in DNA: TGTGCCAGCAGCTTAGAGGGAGGGCTGAACACTGAAGCTTTCTTT. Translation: CASSLEGGLNTEAFF. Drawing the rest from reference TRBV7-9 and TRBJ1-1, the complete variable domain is DTGVSQNPRHKITKRGQNVTFRCDPISEHNRLYWYRQTLGQGPEFLTYFQNEAQLEKSRLLSDRFSAERPKGSFSTLEIQRTEQGDSAMYLCASSLEGGLNTEAFFGQGTRLTVV.

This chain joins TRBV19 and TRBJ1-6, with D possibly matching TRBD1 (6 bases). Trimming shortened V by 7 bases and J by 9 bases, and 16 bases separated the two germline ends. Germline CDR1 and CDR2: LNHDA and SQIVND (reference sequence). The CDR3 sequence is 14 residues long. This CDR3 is CASMQAGERSPLHF. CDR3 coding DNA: TGTGCCAGTATGCAGGCAGGGGAGCGTTCACCCCTCCACTTT.

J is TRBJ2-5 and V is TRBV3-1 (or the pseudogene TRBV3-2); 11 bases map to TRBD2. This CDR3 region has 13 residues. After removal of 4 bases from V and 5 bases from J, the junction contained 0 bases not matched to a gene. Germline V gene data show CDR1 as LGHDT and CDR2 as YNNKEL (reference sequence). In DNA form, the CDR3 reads TGTGCCAGCAGCCGACTAGCGGGGGAGACCCAGTACTTC. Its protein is CASSRLAGETQYF.

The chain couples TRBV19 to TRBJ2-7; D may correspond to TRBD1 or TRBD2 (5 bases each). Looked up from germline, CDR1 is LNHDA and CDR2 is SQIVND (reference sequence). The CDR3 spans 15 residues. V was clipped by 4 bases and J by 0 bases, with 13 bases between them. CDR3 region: CASSTRHGGSYEQYF. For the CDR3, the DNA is TGTGCCAGTAGTACCCGTCATGGGGGCTCCTACGAGCAGTACTTC.

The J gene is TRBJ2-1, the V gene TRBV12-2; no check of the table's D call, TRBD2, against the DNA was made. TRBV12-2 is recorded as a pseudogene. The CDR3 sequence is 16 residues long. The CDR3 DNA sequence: TGTGCAAGTCGCTTAGCTTCTAGCGGCCCTCCTTGGGGGAAGTTCTTC. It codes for CASRLASSGPPWGKFF.

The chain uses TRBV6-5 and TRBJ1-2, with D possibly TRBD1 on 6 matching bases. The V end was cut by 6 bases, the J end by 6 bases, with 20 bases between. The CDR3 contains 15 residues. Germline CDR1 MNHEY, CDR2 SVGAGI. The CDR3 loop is CASRRTGGGNDGYTF. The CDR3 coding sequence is TGTGCCAGCAGGCGCACAGGAGGGGGAAATGATGGCTACACCTTC.

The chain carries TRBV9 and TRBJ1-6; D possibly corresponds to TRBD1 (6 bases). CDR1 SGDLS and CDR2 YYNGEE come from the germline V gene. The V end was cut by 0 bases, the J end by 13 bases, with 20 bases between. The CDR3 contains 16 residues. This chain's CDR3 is CASSVGHRAGRGPLHF. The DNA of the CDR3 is TGTGCCAGCAGCGTAGGCCACAGGGCTGGGCGAGGTCCCCTCCACTTT.

DNA of the CDR3: TGTGCCAGCAGCTCCCAGGGGGATGATACGCAGTATTTT. Amino acid sequence: CASSSQGDDTQYF. The chain uses TRBV7-8 and TRBJ2-3, with 7 bases fitting TRBD1. Germline V gives CDR1 SGHVS, CDR2 FQNEAQ. The CDR3 has 13 amino acids. V gave up 4 bases and J gave up 6 bases; unmatched junction bases: 4.

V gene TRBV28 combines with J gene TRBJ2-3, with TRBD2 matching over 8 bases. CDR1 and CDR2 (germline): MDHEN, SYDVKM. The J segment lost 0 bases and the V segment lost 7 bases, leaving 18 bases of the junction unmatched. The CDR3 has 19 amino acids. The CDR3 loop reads CASTQSGAGGASSTDTQYF. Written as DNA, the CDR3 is TGTGCCAGCACCCAATCCGGGGCGGGGGGCGCCTCTAGCACAGATACGCAGTATTTT. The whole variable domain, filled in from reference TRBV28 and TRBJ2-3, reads DVKVTQSSRYLVKRTGEKVFLECVQDMDHENMFWYRQDPGLGLRLIYFSYDVKMKEKGDIPEGYSVSREKKERFSLILESASTNQTSMYLCASTQSGAGGASSTDTQYFGPGTRLTVL.

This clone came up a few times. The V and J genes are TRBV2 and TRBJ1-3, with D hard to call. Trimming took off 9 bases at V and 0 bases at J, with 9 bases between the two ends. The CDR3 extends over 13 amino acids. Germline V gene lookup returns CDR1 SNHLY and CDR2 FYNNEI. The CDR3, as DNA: TGTGCCAGTACGTCCTACTCTGGAAACACCATATATTTT. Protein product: CASTSYSGNTIYF. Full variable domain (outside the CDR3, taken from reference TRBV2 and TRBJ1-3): EPEVTQTPSHQVTQMGQEVILRCVPISNHLYFYWYRQILGQKVEFLVSFYNNEISEKSEIFDDQFSVERPDGSNFTLKIRSTKLEDSAMYFCASTSYSGNTIYFGEGSWLTVV.

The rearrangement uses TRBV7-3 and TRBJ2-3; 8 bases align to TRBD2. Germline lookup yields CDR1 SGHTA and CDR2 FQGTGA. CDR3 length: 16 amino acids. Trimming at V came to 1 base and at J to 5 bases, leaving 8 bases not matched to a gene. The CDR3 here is CASSLNSGTSLDTQYF. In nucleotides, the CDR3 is TGTGCCAGCAGCTTAAATAGCGGGACTAGTTTAGATACGCAGTATTTT.

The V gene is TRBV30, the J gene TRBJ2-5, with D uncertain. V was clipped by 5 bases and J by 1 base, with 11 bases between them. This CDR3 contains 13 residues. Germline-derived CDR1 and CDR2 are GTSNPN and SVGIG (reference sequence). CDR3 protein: CAWATLFQETQYF. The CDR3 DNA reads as TGTGCCTGGGCGACTCTTTTCCAAGAGACCCAGTACTTC.

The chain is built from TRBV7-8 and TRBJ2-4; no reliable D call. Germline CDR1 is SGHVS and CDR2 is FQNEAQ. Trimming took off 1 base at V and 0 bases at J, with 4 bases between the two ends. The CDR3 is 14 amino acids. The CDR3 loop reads CASSLGTAKNIQYF. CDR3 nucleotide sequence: TGTGCCAGCAGCTTAGGGACAGCCAAAAACATTCAGTACTTC.

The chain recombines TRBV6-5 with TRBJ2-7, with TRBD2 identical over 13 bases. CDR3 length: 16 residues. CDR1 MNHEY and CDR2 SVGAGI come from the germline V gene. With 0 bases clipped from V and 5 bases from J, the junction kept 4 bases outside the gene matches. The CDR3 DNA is TGTGCCAGCAGTTACTCGACTAGCGGGAGGCTCCACGAGCAGTACTTC. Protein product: CASSYSTSGRLHEQYF.

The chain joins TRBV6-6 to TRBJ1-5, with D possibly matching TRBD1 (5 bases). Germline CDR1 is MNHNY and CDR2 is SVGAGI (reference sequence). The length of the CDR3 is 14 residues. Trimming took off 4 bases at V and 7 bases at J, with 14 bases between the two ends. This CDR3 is CASSLDAGGQPQHF. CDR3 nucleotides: TGTGCCAGCAGTTTGGACGCCGGGGGACAGCCCCAGCATTTT.

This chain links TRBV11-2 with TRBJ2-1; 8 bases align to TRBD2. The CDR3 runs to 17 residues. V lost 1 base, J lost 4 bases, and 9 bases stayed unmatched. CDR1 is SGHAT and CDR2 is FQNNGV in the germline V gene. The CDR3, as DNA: TGTGCCAGCAGCTTAGGGGGAGCGGGAGCGATTTACAATGAGCAGTTCTTC. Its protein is CASSLGGAGAIYNEQFF.